This TCR beta chain appears in the sequencing data of a study of technical replicates of blood from a handful of donors. Germline-derived CDR1 and CDR2 are MNHEY and SVGAGI. There are 13 residues in the CDR3. Trimming removed 0 bases at V and 4 bases at J, with 6 bases between. Clones were read by immunoSEQ multiplex PCR, and TCRdb kept only the in-frame ones, dropping some. The sample has about 81,000 clones, 85% to 95% seen once. The source of this sequence is a human donor in good health. The sample taken for sequencing was T cells isolated from PBMCs. V gene TRBV6-5 combines with J gene TRBJ1-2; D is uncertain. Here the CDR3 DNA reads TGTGCCAGCAGTTACTCCCAGGCCTATGGCTACACCTTC. This codes for CASSYSQAYGYTF.